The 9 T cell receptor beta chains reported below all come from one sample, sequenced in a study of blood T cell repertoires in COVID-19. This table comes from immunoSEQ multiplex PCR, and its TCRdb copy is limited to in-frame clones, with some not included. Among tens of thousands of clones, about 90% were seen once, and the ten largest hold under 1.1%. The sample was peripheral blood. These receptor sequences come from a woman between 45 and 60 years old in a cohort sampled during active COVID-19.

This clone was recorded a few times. The CDR3 sequence is CATSRDSSGNTIYF. For the CDR3, the DNA is TGTGCCACCAGCAGAGACAGCTCTGGAAACACCATATATTTT. The V call is TRBV15, the J call TRBJ1-3; D gene ambiguous. Trimming shortened V by 0 bases and J by 0 bases, and 3 bases separated the two germline ends. Per germline, CDR1 LNHNV and CDR2 YYDKDF (reference sequence). The CDR3 runs 14 residues.

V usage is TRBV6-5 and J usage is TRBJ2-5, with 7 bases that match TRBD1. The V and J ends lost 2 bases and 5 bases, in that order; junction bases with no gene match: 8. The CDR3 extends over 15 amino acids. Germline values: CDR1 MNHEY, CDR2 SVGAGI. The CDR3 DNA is TGTGCCAGCAGTTACCAGGGGGAGAGATGGGAGACCCAGTACTTC. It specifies CASSYQGERWETQYF.

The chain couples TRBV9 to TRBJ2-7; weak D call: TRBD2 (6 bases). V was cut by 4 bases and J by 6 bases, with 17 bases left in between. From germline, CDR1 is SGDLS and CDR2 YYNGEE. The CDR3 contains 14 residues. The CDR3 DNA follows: TGTGCCAGCAGCCCTTTGACTAGTCGAAGCGAGCAGTACTTC. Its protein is CASSPLTSRSEQYF.

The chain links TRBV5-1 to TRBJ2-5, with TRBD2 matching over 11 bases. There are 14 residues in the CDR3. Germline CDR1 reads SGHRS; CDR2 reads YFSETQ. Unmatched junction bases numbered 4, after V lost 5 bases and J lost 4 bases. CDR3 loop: CASSSGLAGETQYF. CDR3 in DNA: TGCGCCAGCAGTTCCGGACTAGCGGGAGAGACCCAGTACTTC.

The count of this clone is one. The CDR3 DNA is TGCGCCAGCGGACAGGGACCGAATGAAAAACTGTTTTTT. Translation: CASGQGPNEKLFF. The chain couples TRBV5-1 to TRBJ1-4; 8 bases align to TRBD1. Germline-derived CDR1 and CDR2 are SGHRS and YFSETQ. J lost 5 bases, V lost 7 bases, and 4 bases had no gene match. CDR3 length equals 13 residues.

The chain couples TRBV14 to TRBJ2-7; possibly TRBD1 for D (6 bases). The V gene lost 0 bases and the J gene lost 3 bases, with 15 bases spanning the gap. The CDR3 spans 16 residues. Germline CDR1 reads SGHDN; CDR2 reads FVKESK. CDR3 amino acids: CASSQDRQDIGYEQYF. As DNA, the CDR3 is TGTGCCAGCAGCCAAGATCGACAGGACATCGGCTACGAGCAGTACTTC.

CDR3 nucleotide sequence: TGTGCCAGCAGCCCTGGGCCATACGAGCAGTACTTC. It is translated as CASSPGPYEQYF. The chain joins TRBV7-9 to TRBJ2-7; D is ambiguous. The CDR3 is 12 amino acids. V lost 5 bases, J lost 4 bases, and 9 bases lay in between. Germline V CDR1 and CDR2: SEHNR, FQNEAQ (reference sequence).

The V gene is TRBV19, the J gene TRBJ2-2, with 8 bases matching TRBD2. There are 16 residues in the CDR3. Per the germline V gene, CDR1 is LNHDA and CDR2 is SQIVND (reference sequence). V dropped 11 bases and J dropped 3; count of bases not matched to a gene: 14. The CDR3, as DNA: TGTGCCTCTACTCCCCGGCGGGGGGTTGACACCGGGGAGCTGTTTTTT. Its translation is CASTPRRGVDTGELFF.

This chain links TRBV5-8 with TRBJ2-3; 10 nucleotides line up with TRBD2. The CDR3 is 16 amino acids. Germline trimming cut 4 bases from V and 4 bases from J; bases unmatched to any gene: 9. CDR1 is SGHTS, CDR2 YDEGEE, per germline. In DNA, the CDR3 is TGTGCCAGCAGCCTCTCTAGCGGGAGTATCCCAGATACGCAGTATTTT. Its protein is CASSLSSGSIPDTQYF.